One sample yielded the 5 T cell receptor beta chains listed below, sequenced in a study of cytotoxic CD8 clonotypes in ibrutinib-treated CLL. Clones were sequenced by immunoSEQ multiplex PCR, and TCRdb holds only the in-frame ones, with some missing. The sample lists some 47,000 clones, 57% occurring once. The sample in question was PBMCs, obtained after 24 months of ibrutinib treatment. Source of these receptors: a human donor with chronic lymphocytic leukemia.

The V call is TRBV7-9, the J call TRBJ2-7; TRBD1 matches at 9 bases. Germline V lookup: CDR1 SEHNR, CDR2 FQNEAQ (reference sequence). The CDR3 is 18 amino acids. V was clipped by 5 bases and J by 7 bases; unmatched bases: 21. The CDR3 loop reads CASSRTLTGGALPEEQYF. DNA for the CDR3: TGTGCCAGCAGCCGTACTCTTACAGGGGGCGCCCTTCCGGAGGAGCAGTACTTC.

This chain connects TRBV29-1 to TRBJ2-2; unclear D gene. The CDR3 is 15 amino acids. Germline lookup yields CDR1 SQVTM and CDR2 ANQGSEA. V lost 0 bases and J 4 bases, leaving 12 bases between the germline ends. DNA of the CDR3: TGCAGCGTTGAAGATCCCCGTGTCGGCACCGGGGAGCTGTTTTTT. Encoded protein: CSVEDPRVGTGELFF.

This clone was recorded only once. The rearrangement links TRBV2 to TRBJ1-4, with D hard to call. Germline loops: CDR1 SNHLY, CDR2 FYNNEI. The CDR3 is made up of 14 amino acids. Trimming shortened V by 7 bases and J by 7 bases, and 16 bases separated the two germline ends. The CDR3 DNA reads TGTGCCAGCACCGACCCCCGAAGAAGTGAAAAACTGTTTTTT. Encoded protein: CASTDPRRSEKLFF.

V gene TRBV11-1 combines with J gene TRBJ1-1, with D possibly matching TRBD1 (6 bases). Trimming removed 8 bases at V and 3 bases at J, with 16 bases between. This CDR3 has 14 amino acids. CDR1 and CDR2 (germline): SGHAT, FQDESV (reference sequence). DNA of the CDR3: TGTGCCAGCCGGGGGCGGGTAAGGGACACTGAAGCTTTCTTT. Translating gives CASRGRVRDTEAFF.

J is TRBJ2-2 and V is TRBV9, with 8 bases lining up with TRBD2. The CDR3 runs to 18 residues. CDR1 and CDR2 (germline): SGDLS, YYNGEE. The V segment lost 3 bases and the J segment 7 bases; nucleotides outside the gene matches: 17. The CDR3 bases are TGTGCCAGCAGCGCCCGCGGAGTCGGGGGGGCCGTTGGCGGGGAGCTGTTTTTT. This gives the protein CASSARGVGGAVGGELFF.